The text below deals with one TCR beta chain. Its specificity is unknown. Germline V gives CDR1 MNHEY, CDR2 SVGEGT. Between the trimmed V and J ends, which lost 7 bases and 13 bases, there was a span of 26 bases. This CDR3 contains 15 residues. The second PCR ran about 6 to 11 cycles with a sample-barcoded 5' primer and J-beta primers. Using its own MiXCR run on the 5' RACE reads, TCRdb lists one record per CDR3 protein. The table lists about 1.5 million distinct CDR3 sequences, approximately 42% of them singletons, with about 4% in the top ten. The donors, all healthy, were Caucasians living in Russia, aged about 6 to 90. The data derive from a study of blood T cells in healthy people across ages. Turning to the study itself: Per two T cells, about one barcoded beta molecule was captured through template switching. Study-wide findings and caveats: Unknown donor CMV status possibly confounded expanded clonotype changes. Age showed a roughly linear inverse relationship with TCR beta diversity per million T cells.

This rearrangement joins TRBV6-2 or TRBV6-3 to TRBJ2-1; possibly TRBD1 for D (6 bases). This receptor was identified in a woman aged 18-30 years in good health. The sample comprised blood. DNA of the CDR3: TGTGCCAGCAAAGAACAGGGTCTAACCCAAGAGACCCAGTTCTTC. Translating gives CASKEQGLTQETQFF.